Listed here is a single T cell receptor beta chain. Antigen: not known. The data are from a study of ipilimumab plus nivolumab after autologous stem cell transplantation. Study in general: Patients received a median of roughly five ipilimumab and eight or nine nivolumab doses. General study findings and limits: TCR repertoire, Treg phenotype and gut microbiota reportedly support more study of this approach.

V was trimmed by 6 bases and J by 8 bases, leaving 16 bases between them. CDR3 length equals 13 residues. Germline CDR1 reads SNHLY; CDR2 reads FYNNEI. Libraries were prepared by immunoSEQ multiplex PCR; TCRdb keeps only in-frame clonotypes and omits some of them. The table lists some 16,000 clones, about 81% of them singletons. Checkpoint therapy with ipilimumab 1 mg/kg began 14 to 28 days after transplant. This receptor was taken from a male donor with diffuse large B-cell lymphoma. This rearrangement joins TRBV2 to TRBJ1-2; no definite D call. Here the sequenced sample was PBMCs, taken in a trial of ipilimumab plus nivolumab as post-transplant consolidation. Here the CDR3 reads CASRYGLTGGYTF. For the CDR3, the DNA is TGTGCCAGCAGATACGGACTTACCGGGGGCTACACCTTC. The full variable domain, completed using reference TRBV2 and TRBJ1-2, is EPEVTQTPSHQVTQMGQEVILRCVPISNHLYFYWYRQILGQKVEFLVSFYNNEISEKSEIFDDQFSVERPDGSNFTLKIRSTKLEDSAMYFCASRYGLTGGYTFGSGTRLTVV.